The 11 T cell receptor beta chains given below trace back to one sample, sequenced in a study of patients and donors after allogeneic stem cell transplantation. TCRdb independently ran MiXCR on the RT-PCR reads; one entry per CDR3 protein. The table lists 920,000 or so distinct CDR3 sequences, about a sixth of them singletons, with under 6.5% in the top ten. Sequenced material: blood, either unsorted or a sorted T cell fraction (not recorded which). The receptors were gathered from a human donor who was either an allogeneic HSCT recipient or a stem cell or donor lymphocyte infusion donor (not recorded which). It is not recorded whose cells these are; they may come from a transplant donor.

V gene TRBV5-1 combines with J gene TRBJ2-1, with a weak D call TRBD1 (6 bases). V lost 2 bases and J 5 bases, leaving 20 bases between the germline ends. The CDR3 extends over 17 amino acids. CDR1 and CDR2 from the germline V gene are SGHRS and YFSETQ. The CDR3 DNA reads as TGCGCCAGCAGCTTAACACTACTGGTGTACAGGGACAATGAGCAGTTCTTC. Translated, it gives CASSLTLLVYRDNEQFF. Looking up the rest from reference TRBV5-1 and TRBJ2-1 gives the full variable domain: KAGVTQTPRYLIKTRGQQVTLSCSPISGHRSVSWYQQTPGQGLQFLFEYFSETQRNKGNFPGRFSGRQFSNSRSEMNVSTLELGDSALYLCASSLTLLVYRDNEQFFGPGTRLTVL.

This rearrangement joins TRBV30 to TRBJ2-1, with 8 positions matching TRBD2. Trimming removed 8 bases from V and 0 bases from J; junction bases left unmatched: 6. The germline CDR1 and CDR2 sequences are GTSNPN and SVGIG (reference sequence). This CDR3 has 14 amino acids. The CDR3 nucleotides read TGTGCCATCCTGAGCGGGAGCTCCTACAATGAGCAGTTCTTC. Translated, it gives CAILSGSSYNEQFF.

This clonotype has just a few counts. This chain links TRBV5-1 with TRBJ2-1; TRBD2 matches at 11 bases. V was pared by 5 bases and J by 8 bases, with 9 bases of the junction left unmatched. CDR3 length: 15 residues. Germline CDR1 is SGHRS and CDR2 is YFSETQ. The CDR3 DNA follows: TGCGCCAGCAGAGTGCAGGGGACTAGCGGTTATGAGCAGTTCTTC. Protein: CASRVQGTSGYEQFF.

V gene TRBV11-2 combines with J gene TRBJ2-7; tentatively, D is TRBD1 or TRBD2 (5 bases each). V was cut by 4 bases and J by 4 bases, with 17 bases left in between. The germline V gene has CDR1 SGHAT and CDR2 FQNNGV. The CDR3 spans 15 residues. CDR3 DNA: TGTGCCAGCAGCTCCTCCGGGACCAACTTATACGAGCAGTACTTC. Encoded protein: CASSSSGTNLYEQYF.

This clonotype was seen more than once but under ten times. The gene calls are TRBV30 and TRBJ1-2, with D possibly being TRBD1 (5 bases). V was shortened by 5 bases and J by 4 bases, with 11 bases between the two germline ends. The germline V gene has CDR1 GTSNPN and CDR2 SVGIG (reference sequence). The CDR3 extends over 12 amino acids. The CDR3 bases are TGTGCCTGGGGGGGGACTCCCTATGGCTACACCTTC. It is translated as CAWGGTPYGYTF.

The chain has TRBV5-1 and TRBJ2-2; D may be TRBD1 (6 bases). V lost 3 bases and J 6 bases, leaving 12 bases between the germline ends. The CDR3 spans 14 residues. Germline V gives CDR1 SGHRS, CDR2 YFSETQ. Written as DNA, the CDR3 is TGCGCCAGCAGCTCCGGGACAACAGCCGGGGAGCTGTTTTTT. It is translated as CASSSGTTAGELFF.

This clonotype was seen a handful of times. The chain carries TRBV20-1 and TRBJ2-1; no clear D gene. The CDR3 spans 14 residues. CDR1 and CDR2 (germline): DFQATT, SNEGSKA (reference sequence). Between the trimmed V and J ends, which lost 2 bases and 5 bases, there was a span of 13 bases. CDR3 region: CSARSWLPNNEQFF. CDR3 bases: TGCAGTGCTAGATCCTGGCTCCCCAACAATGAGCAGTTCTTC.

This clonotype was observed a few times. The V gene is TRBV25-1, the J gene TRBJ2-3; 7 positions agree with TRBD1. This CDR3 is 15 amino acids long. In germline, CDR1 is MGHDK, CDR2 SYGVNS. The V gene end was trimmed by 2 bases and the J gene end by 0 bases; junction bases not matched to a gene: 2. The CDR3 region has the DNA TGTGCCAGCAGTGAAAGGGACAGAAGCACAGATACGCAGTATTTT. Amino acids: CASSERDRSTDTQYF.

The V gene is TRBV15, the J gene TRBJ2-1, with a weak D call TRBD1 (5 bases). This CDR3 contains 15 residues. The germline CDR1 and CDR2 sequences are LNHNV and YYDKDF (reference sequence). The V end lost 0 bases, the J end lost 4 bases, and 10 bases lay between the germline ends. As DNA, the CDR3 is TGTGCCACCAGCAGAGAAGGGGCAGGGTACAATGAGCAGTTCTTC. Translating gives CATSREGAGYNEQFF.

The chain employs TRBV6-1 and TRBJ2-1; possibly TRBD2 for D (5 bases). This CDR3 has 17 amino acids. Germline V gives CDR1 MNHNS, CDR2 SASEGT. The germline V and J ends were trimmed by 6 bases and 0 bases, with 18 bases remaining between them. CDR3 sequence reads: CASRNLGLKSSYNEQFF. CDR3 nucleotides: TGTGCCAGCAGGAACCTCGGACTCAAAAGCTCCTACAATGAGCAGTTCTTC.

This clonotype was observed a handful of times. This chain joins TRBV19 and TRBJ1-5; 7 positions agree with TRBD1. CDR1 and CDR2 from the germline V gene are LNHDA and SQIVND (reference sequence). The ends lost 6 bases at V and 2 bases at J; junction bases unmatched: 10. CDR3 length equals 16 residues. The CDR3 sequence: CASRMNRGSGNQPQHF. In DNA, the CDR3 is TGTGCCAGTAGGATGAACAGGGGATCTGGCAATCAGCCCCAGCATTTT.